The 7 T cell receptor beta chains presented below share a single source sample, sequenced in a study of blood T cells in healthy people across ages. A J-beta primer mix and a sample-barcoded 5' primer were used in a second PCR of about 7 to 12 cycles. TCRdb reanalysed the 5' RACE reads using MiXCR and keeps one entry per CDR3 protein. The sample includes some 710,000 distinct CDR3 sequences, less than 60% of them seen just once. Sequenced input: blood. The receptor source for this set is a man older than 75 in good health.

This clonotype was observed many times. The chain combines TRBV7-2 with TRBJ1-2, with D possibly being TRBD1 (6 bases). Germline V CDR1 and CDR2: SGHTA, FQGNSA. The CDR3 sequence is 14 residues long. Trimming left V 5 bases short and J 4 bases short, with 14 bases between. This CDR3 reads CASSEYQGTYGYTF. The CDR3 bases are TGTGCCAGCAGCGAATATCAGGGGACCTATGGCTACACCTTC.

The chain has TRBV29-1 and TRBJ2-3; maybe TRBD1 (5 bases). The length of the CDR3 is 14 residues. Looked up from germline, CDR1 is SQVTM and CDR2 is ANQGSEA. Trimming shortened V by 8 bases and J by 0 bases, and 15 bases separated the two germline ends. The CDR3 here is CSHSLGASTDTQYF. The CDR3 nucleotides read TGCAGCCACAGCCTTGGGGCAAGCACAGATACGCAGTATTTT.

This clonotype was counted many times. The chain links TRBV11-2 to TRBJ2-5, with 10 bases matching TRBD1. The CDR3 sequence is 14 residues long. J lost 5 bases, V lost 6 bases, and 6 bases had no gene match. Germline V gene lookup returns CDR1 SGHAT and CDR2 FQNNGV. CDR3 nucleotides: TGTGCCAGCAGGACCGACAGGGGGCTCGAGACCCAGTACTTC. Protein product: CASRTDRGLETQYF. The entire variable domain, with the rest obtained from reference TRBV11-2 and TRBJ2-5, is as follows: EAGVAQSPRYKIIEKRQSVAFWCNPISGHATLYWYQQILGQGPKLLIQFQNNGVVDDSQLPKDRFSAERLKGVDSTLKIQPAKLEDSAVYLCASRTDRGLETQYFGPGTRLLVL.

The rearrangement joins TRBV7-8 to TRBJ2-1; D is ambiguous. The V end was cut by 7 bases, the J end by 7 bases, with 14 bases between. Germline CDR1 reads SGHVS; CDR2 reads FQNEAQ. This CDR3 spans 13 amino acids. CDR3 coding DNA: TGTGCCAGCACCCTGGCCCCTGGAAATGAGCAGTTCTTC. Its protein is CASTLAPGNEQFF.

The chain links TRBV20-1 to TRBJ2-7, with no clear D. Germline CDR1 is DFQATT and CDR2 is SNEGSKA (reference sequence). The CDR3 consists of 15 residues. V gave up 3 bases and J gave up 0 bases, with 15 bases separating them. CDR3 amino acids: CSARGPVHFSYEQYF. Written as DNA, the CDR3 is TGCAGTGCTAGGGGTCCGGTCCACTTCTCCTACGAGCAGTACTTC.

This clonotype was observed a handful of times. The V gene is TRBV9, the J gene TRBJ2-3; D not resolved. The CDR3 is 14 residues long. Deletions cut 3 bases from V and 7 bases from J, with 15 bases between. Germline V gene data show CDR1 as SGDLS and CDR2 as YYNGEE. The CDR3 protein is CASSAVQRAYTQYF. CDR3 in DNA: TGTGCCAGCAGCGCCGTTCAAAGGGCGTATACGCAGTATTTT.

CDR3 residues: CASSLSGFTDTQYF. The CDR3 DNA follows: TGTGCCAGCAGCTTAAGCGGCTTCACAGATACGCAGTATTTT. This sequence joins TRBV7-8 and TRBJ2-3, with D tentatively TRBD2 (5 bases). CDR3 length: 14 residues. Germline V gene lookup returns CDR1 SGHVS and CDR2 FQNEAQ. V lost 2 bases and J lost 2, with 8 bases in between.